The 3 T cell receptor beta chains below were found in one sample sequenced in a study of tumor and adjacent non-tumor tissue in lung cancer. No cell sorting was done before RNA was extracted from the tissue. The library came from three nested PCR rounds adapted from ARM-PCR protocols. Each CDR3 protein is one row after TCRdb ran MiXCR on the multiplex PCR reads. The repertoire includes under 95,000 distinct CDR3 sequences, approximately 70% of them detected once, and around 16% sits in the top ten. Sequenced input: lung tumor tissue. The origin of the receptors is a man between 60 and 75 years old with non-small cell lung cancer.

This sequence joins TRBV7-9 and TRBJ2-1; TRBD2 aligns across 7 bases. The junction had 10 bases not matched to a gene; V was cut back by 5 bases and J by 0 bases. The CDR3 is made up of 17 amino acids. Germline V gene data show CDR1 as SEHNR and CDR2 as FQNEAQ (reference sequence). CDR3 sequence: CASSLGLAATSYNEQFF. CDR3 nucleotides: TGTGCCAGCAGCCTGGGGCTAGCGGCAACCTCCTACAATGAGCAGTTCTTC.

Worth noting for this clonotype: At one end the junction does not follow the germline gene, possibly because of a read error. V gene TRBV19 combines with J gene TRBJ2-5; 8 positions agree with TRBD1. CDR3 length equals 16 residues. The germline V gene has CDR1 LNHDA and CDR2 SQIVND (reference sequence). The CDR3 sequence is CASSHMYGQGKQTQCF. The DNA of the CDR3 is TGTGCCAGTAGTCATATGTACGGACAGGGAAAACAGACCCAGTGCTTC.

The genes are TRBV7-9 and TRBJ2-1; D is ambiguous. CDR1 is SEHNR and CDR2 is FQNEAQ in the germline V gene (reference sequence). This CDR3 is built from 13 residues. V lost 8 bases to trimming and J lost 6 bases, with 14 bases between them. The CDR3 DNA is TGTGCCAGCCTGGAAACTTTCGCCAATGAGCAGTTCTTC. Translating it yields CASLETFANEQFF.